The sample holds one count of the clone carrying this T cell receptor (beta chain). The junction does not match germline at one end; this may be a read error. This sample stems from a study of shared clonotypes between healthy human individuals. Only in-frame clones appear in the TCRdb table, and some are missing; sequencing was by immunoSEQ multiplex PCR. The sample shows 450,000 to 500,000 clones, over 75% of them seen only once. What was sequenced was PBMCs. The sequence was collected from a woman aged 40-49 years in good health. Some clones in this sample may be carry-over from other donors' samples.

The CDR3 DNA sequence: TGCGCCAGCAGCTTGCTGTTAGGGGGAGCTAACTATGGCTACACCTTC. Protein sequence: CASSLLLGGANYGYTF. The gene calls are TRBV5-5 and TRBJ1-2; a weak D match, TRBD1 (6 bases). This CDR3 has 16 residues. Germline V gene lookup returns CDR1 SGHKS and CDR2 YYEKEE (reference sequence).